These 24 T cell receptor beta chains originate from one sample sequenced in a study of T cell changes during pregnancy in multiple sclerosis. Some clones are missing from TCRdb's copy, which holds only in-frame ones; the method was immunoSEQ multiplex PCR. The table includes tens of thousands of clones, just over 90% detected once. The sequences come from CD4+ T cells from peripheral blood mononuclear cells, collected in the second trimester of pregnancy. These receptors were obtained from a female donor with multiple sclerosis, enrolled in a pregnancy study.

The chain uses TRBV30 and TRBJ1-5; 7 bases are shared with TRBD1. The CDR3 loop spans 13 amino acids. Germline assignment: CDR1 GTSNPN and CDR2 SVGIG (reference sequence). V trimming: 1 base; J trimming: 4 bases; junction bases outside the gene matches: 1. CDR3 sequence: CAWSDRGNQPQHF. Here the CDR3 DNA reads TGTGCCTGGAGTGACAGGGGAAATCAGCCCCAGCATTTT.

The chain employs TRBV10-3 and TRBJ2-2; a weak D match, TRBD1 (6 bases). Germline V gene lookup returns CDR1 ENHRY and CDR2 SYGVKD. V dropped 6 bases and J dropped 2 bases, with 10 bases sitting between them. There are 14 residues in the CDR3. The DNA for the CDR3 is TGTGCCATCAGCGTGACAGGAAACACCGGGGAGCTGTTTTTT. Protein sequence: CAISVTGNTGELFF.

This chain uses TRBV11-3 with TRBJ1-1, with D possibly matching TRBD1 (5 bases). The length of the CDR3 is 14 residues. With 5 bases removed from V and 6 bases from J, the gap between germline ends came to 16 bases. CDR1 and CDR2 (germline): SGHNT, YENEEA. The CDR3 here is CASSQTADTAEAFF. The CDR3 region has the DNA TGTGCCAGCAGCCAGACCGCGGACACCGCTGAAGCTTTCTTT.

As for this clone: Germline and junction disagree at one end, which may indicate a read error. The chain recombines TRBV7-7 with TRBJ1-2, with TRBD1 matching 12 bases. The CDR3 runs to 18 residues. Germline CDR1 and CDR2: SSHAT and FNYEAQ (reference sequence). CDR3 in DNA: TGTGCTAGCAGCCCCGGGGGACAGGGGGCGCGTCTCTCCTATGGCTACACCTTC. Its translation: CASSPGGQGARLSYGYTF.

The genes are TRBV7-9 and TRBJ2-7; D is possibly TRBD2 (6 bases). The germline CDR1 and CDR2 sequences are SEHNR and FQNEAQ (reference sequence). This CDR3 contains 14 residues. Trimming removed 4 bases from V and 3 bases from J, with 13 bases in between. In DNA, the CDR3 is TGTGCCAGCAGCTCGGAGTGGGGACTCTACGAGCAGTACTTC. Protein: CASSSEWGLYEQYF.

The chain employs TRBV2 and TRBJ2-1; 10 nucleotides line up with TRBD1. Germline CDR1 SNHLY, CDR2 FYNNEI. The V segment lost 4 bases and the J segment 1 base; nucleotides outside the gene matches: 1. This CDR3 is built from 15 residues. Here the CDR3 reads CASSVDRGSYNEQFF. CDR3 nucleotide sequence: TGTGCCAGCAGTGTGGACAGGGGGTCCTACAATGAGCAGTTCTTC.

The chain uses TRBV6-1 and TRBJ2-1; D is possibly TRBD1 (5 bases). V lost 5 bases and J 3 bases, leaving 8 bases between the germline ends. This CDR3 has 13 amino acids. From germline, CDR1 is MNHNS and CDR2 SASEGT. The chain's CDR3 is CASSPDIYNEQFF. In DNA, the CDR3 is TGTGCCAGCAGTCCGGACATCTACAATGAGCAGTTCTTC.

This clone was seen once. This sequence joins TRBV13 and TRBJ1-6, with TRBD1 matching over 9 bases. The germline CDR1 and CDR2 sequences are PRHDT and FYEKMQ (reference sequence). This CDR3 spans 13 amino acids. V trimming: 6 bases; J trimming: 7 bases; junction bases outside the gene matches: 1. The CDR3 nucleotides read TGTGCCAGCAGAGGACAGGGGAATTCACCCCTCCACTTT. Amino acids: CASRGQGNSPLHF. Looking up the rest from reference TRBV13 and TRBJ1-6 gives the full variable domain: AAGVIQSPRHLIKEKRETATLKCYPIPRHDTVYWYQQGPGQDPQFLISFYEKMQSDKGSIPDRFSAQQFSDYHSELNMSSLELGDSALYFCASRGQGNSPLHFGNGTRLTVT.

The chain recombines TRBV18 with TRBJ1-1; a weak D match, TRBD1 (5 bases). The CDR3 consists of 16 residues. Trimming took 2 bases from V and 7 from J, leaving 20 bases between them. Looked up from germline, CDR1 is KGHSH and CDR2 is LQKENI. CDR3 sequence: CASSPLSKGLYDEAFF. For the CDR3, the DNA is TGTGCCAGCTCACCATTATCTAAGGGGCTTTATGATGAAGCTTTCTTT.

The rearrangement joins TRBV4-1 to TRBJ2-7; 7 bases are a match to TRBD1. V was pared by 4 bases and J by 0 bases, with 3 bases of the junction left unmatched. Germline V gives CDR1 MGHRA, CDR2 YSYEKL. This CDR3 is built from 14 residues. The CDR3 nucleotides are TGCGCCAGCAGCCGGGACAGTTCCTCCTACGAGCAGTACTTC. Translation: CASSRDSSSYEQYF.

CDR3 nucleotides: TGTGCCAGCACAACGACACCTGGGAGGAAGGTTGTCAATGAGCAGTTCTTC. Translation gives CASTTTPGRKVVNEQFF. This chain links TRBV27 with TRBJ2-1; weak D call: TRBD2 (6 bases). The germline V and J ends were trimmed by 7 bases and 6 bases, with 25 bases remaining between them. Germline-derived CDR1 and CDR2 are MNHEY and SMNVEV (reference sequence). The CDR3 extends over 17 amino acids.

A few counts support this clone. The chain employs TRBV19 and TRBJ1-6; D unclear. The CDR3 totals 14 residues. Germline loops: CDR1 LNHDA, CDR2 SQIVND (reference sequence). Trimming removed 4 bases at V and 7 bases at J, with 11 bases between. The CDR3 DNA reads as TGTGCCAGTAGTACCCGGGGAGTAAATTCACCCCTCCACTTT. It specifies CASSTRGVNSPLHF.

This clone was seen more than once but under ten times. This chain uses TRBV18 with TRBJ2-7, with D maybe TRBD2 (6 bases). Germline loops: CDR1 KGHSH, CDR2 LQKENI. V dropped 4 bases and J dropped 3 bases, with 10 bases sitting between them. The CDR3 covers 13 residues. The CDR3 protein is CASSRGRDYEQYF. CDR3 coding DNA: TGTGCCAGCTCACGCGGGCGGGACTACGAGCAGTACTTC.

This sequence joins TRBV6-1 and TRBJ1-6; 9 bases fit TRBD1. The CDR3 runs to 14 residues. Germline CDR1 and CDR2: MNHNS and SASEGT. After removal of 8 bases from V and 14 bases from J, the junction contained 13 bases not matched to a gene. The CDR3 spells CASRGTGLLSALHF. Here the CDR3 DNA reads TGTGCCAGCCGGGGGACAGGGCTTCTTTCGGCCCTCCACTTT.

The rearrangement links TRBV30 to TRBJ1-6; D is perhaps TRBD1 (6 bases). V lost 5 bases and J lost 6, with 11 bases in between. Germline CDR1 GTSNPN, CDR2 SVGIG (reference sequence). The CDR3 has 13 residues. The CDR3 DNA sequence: TGTGCCTGGTCCAGGGGATCTAATTCACCCCTCCACTTT. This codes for CAWSRGSNSPLHF.

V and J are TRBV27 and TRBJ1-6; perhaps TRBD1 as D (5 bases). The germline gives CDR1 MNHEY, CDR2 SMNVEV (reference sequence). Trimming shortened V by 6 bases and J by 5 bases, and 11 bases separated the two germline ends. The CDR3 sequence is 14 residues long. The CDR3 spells CASSSDRHNSPLHF. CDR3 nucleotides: TGTGCCAGCAGCTCCGACAGACATAATTCACCCCTCCACTTT.

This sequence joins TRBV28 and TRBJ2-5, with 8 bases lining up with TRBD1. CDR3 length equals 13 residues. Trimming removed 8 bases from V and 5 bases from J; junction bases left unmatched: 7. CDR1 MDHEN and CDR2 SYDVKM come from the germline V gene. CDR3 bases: TGTGCCAGCGGACAGGGCGTAGGTGAGACCCAGTACTTC. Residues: CASGQGVGETQYF. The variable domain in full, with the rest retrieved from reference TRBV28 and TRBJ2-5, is DVKVTQSSRYLVKRTGEKVFLECVQDMDHENMFWYRQDPGLGLRLIYFSYDVKMKEKGDIPEGYSVSREKKERFSLILESASTNQTSMYLCASGQGVGETQYFGPGTRLLVL.

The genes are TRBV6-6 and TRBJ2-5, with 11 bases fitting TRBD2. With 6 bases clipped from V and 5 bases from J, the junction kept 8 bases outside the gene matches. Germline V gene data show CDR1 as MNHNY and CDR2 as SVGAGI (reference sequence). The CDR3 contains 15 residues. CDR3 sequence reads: CASRDVAGGHETQYF. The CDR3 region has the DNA TGTGCCAGCAGAGACGTAGCGGGGGGGCATGAGACCCAGTACTTC.

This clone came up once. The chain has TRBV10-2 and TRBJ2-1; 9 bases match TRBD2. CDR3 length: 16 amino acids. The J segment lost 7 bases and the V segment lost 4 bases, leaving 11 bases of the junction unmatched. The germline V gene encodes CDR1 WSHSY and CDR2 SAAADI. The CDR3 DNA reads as TGCGCCAGCAGTGCCCCAGACGGACTAGCGCGGAATGAGCAGTTCTTC. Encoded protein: CASSAPDGLARNEQFF.

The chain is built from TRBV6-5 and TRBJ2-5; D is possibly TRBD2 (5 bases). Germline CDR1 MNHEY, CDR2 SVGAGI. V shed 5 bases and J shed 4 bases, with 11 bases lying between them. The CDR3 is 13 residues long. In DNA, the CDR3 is TGTGCCAGCAGTGGTCGGGGTTTAGAGACCCAGTACTTC. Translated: CASSGRGLETQYF.

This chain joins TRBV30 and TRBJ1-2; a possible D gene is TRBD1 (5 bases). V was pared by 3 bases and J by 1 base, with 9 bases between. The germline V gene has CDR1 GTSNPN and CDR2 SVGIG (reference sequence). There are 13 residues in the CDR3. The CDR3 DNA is TGTGCCTGGAGGGACACTTATAACTATGGCTACACCTTC. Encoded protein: CAWRDTYNYGYTF.

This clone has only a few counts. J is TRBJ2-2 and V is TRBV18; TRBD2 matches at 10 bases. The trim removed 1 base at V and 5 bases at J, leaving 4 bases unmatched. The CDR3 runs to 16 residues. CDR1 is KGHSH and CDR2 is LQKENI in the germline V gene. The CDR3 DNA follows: TGTGCCAGCTCACCACTAGCGGGAGGCGAAACCGGGGAGCTGTTTTTT. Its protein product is CASSPLAGGETGELFF. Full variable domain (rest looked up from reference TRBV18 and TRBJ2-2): NAGVMQNPRHLVRRRGQEARLRCSPMKGHSHVYWYRQLPEEGLKFMVYLQKENIIDESGMPKERFSAEFPKEGPSILRIQQVVRGDSAAYFCASSPLAGGETGELFFGEGSRLTVL.

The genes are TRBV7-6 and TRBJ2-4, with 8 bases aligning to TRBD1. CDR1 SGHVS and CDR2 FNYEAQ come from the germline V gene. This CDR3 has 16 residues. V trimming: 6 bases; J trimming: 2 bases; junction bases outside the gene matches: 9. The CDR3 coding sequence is TGTGCCAGCAGGGGGCAGGACAGGGTATCCAAAAACATTCAGTACTTC. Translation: CASRGQDRVSKNIQYF. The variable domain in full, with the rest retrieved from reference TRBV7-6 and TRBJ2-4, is GAGVSQSPRYKVTKRGQDVALRCDPISGHVSLYWYRQALGQGPEFLTYFNYEAQQDKSGLPNDRFSAERPEGSISTLTIQRTEQRDSAMYRCASRGQDRVSKNIQYFGAGTRLSVL.

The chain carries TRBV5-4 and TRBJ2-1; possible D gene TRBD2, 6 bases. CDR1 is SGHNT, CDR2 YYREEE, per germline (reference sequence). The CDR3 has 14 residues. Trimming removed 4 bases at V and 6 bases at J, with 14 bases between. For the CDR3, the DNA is TGTGCCAGCAGCGCGACCTTTAGCGGCAATGAGCAGTTCTTC. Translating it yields CASSATFSGNEQFF.